The 8 T cell receptor beta chains below were found in one sample sequenced in a study of shared clonotypes between healthy human individuals. TCRdb keeps only in-frame clones here, not all; method: immunoSEQ multiplex PCR. The table has fewer than 1 million clones, approximately 97% seen once. Naive CD8 cells lacked CD45RO and underwent positive selection for CCR7, leaving out terminally differentiated effector memory CD45RA+ cells. The sequencing sample was made of naive CD8+ T cells sorted from blood. Receptors were obtained from a young man in good health.

A remark on this clone: Other DNA sequences in the sample encode the same CDR3. V gene TRBV19 combines with J gene TRBJ2-1; tentatively, D is TRBD1 or TRBD2 (5 bases each). CDR3 size: 15 residues. Germline V gene sequence: CDR1 LNHDA, CDR2 SQIVND (reference sequence). V was shortened by 3 bases and J by 0 bases, with 9 bases between the two germline ends. The CDR3 DNA follows: TGTGCCAGTAGTATTGGTGGGACCTCCTACAATGAGCAGTTCTTC. This translates into CASSIGGTSYNEQFF.

V usage is TRBV10-2 and J usage is TRBJ2-3; maybe TRBD2 (5 bases). Trimming removed 1 base at V and 3 bases at J, with 8 bases between. The CDR3 sequence is 14 residues long. Germline loops: CDR1 WSHSY, CDR2 SAAADI. In nucleotides, the CDR3 is TGCGCCAGCAGTGAGTGGGGAGTTACAGATACGCAGTATTTT. Amino acids: CASSEWGVTDTQYF.

V gene TRBV7-2 combines with J gene TRBJ2-1; 10 nucleotides align to TRBD1. Germline V gene sequence: CDR1 SGHTA, CDR2 FQGNSA. Losses at the gene ends were 5 bases for V and 8 bases for J; bases not matched to a gene: 6. CDR3 length: 14 residues. CDR3 sequence reads: CASSDRGLWYEQFF. In DNA form, the CDR3 reads TGTGCCAGCAGCGACAGGGGGCTATGGTATGAGCAGTTCTTC.

CDR3 residues: CASSGTFNGELFF. CDR3 coding DNA: TGTGCCAGTTCCGGGACTTTCAACGGGGAGCTGTTTTTT. This chain links TRBV9 with TRBJ2-2, with a possible D match to TRBD2 (6 bases). The CDR3 has 13 residues. Looked up from germline, CDR1 is SGDLS and CDR2 is YYNGEE. V gave up 8 bases and J gave up 7 bases, with 15 bases separating them.

The genes are TRBV30 and TRBJ2-3; 8 bases line up with TRBD1. Germline V lookup: CDR1 GTSNPN, CDR2 SVGIG (reference sequence). This CDR3 has 16 amino acids. The junction had 10 bases not matched to a gene; V was cut back by 2 bases and J by 3 bases. CDR3 amino acids: CAWSPETGVDTDTQYF. CDR3 sequence (DNA): TGTGCCTGGAGTCCTGAGACAGGGGTTGATACAGATACGCAGTATTTT.

This chain joins TRBV27 and TRBJ1-4; no firm D call. The V end lost 3 bases, the J end lost 5 bases, and 7 bases lay between the germline ends. The germline CDR1 and CDR2 sequences are MNHEY and SMNVEV (reference sequence). This CDR3 is built from 13 residues. The CDR3: CASSFLGNEKLFF. The CDR3 coding sequence is TGTGCCAGCAGTTTTTTGGGGAATGAAAAACTGTTTTTT. Drawing the rest from reference TRBV27 and TRBJ1-4, the complete variable domain is EAQVTQNPRYLITVTGKKLTVTCSQNMNHEYMSWYRQDPGLGLRQIYYSMNVEVTDKGDVPEGYKVSRKEKRNFPLILESPSPNQTSLYFCASSFLGNEKLFFGSGTQLSVL.

The chain joins TRBV7-9 to TRBJ2-1; D gene ambiguous. V dropped 5 bases and J dropped 10 bases, with 9 bases sitting between them. CDR1 is SEHNR, CDR2 FQNEAQ, per germline (reference sequence). CDR3 length: 11 residues. CDR3 in DNA: TGTGCCAGCAGCGCCAGGACGGAGCAGTTCTTC. It specifies CASSARTEQFF.

This chain uses TRBV7-9 with TRBJ2-1; D perhaps matches TRBD2 (5 bases). Trimming stripped 5 bases from V and 12 bases from J, with 11 bases between. The CDR3 has 11 amino acids. CDR1 and CDR2 from the germline V gene are SEHNR and FQNEAQ (reference sequence). The CDR3 DNA is TGTGCCAGCAGCCTAGGGAGTGTGCAGTTCTTC. Its translation is CASSLGSVQFF.